This T cell receptor (beta chain) was identified in a study of blood T cells in healthy people across ages. Trimming took 0 bases from V and 0 from J; bases not matched to a gene: 7. The CDR3 contains 18 residues. CDR1 is LGHDT, CDR2 YNNKEL, per germline (reference sequence). Points from the study as a whole: PBMCs were not sorted, which prevented a conclusive comparison of naive versus antigen-experienced cells.

Together with a sample-barcoded 5' primer, a J-beta primer mix was included in a second PCR lasting roughly 6 to 12 cycles. All samples gave at least 2.5 million CDR3-containing paired-end reads. A single record per CDR3 protein comes from TCRdb applying MiXCR to the 5' RACE reads. The profile shows under 2 million distinct CDR3 sequences, around 36% of them singletons. RNA extraction gave at least 5 micrograms of total RNA per sample. This clonotype was seen a few times. Its antigen is unknown. The sample consisted of blood. The chain recombines TRBV3-1 with TRBJ2-3, with 9 bases that match TRBD2. The TCR was taken from a woman aged 25-40 years in good health. The CDR3 sequence is CASSQEGLAGTSTDTQYF. The CDR3 region has the DNA TGTGCCAGCAGCCAAGAGGGTCTAGCGGGGACTAGCACAGATACGCAGTATTTT.